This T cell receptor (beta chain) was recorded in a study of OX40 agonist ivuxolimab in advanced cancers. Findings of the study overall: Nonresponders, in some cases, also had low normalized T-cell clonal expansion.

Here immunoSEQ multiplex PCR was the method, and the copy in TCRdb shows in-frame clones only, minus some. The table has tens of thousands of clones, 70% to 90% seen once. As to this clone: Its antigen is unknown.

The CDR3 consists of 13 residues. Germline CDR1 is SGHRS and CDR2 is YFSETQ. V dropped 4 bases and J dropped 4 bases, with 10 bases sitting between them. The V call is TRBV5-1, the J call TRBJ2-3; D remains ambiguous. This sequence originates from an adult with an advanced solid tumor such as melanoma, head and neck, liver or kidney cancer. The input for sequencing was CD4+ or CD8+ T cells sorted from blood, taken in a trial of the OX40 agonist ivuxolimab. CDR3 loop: CASSREMADTQYF. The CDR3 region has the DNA TGCGCCAGCAGCCGAGAAATGGCAGATACGCAGTATTTT.